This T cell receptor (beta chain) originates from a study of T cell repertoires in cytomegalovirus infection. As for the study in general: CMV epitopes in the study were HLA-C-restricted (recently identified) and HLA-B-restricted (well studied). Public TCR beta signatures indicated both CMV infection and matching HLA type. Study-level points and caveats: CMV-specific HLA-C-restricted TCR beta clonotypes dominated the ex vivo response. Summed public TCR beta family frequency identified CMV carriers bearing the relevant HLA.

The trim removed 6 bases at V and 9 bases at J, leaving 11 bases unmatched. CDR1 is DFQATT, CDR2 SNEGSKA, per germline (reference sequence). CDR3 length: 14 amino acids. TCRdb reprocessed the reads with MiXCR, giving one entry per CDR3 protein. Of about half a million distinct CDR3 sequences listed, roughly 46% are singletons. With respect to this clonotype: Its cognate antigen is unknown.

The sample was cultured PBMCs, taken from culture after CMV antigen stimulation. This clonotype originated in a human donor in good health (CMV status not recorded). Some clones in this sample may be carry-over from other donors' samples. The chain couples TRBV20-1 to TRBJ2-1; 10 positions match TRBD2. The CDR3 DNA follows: TGCAGTGCCCGACAGGCCCTAGCGGGAGTTGAGCAGTTCTTC. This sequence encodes CSARQALAGVEQFF.